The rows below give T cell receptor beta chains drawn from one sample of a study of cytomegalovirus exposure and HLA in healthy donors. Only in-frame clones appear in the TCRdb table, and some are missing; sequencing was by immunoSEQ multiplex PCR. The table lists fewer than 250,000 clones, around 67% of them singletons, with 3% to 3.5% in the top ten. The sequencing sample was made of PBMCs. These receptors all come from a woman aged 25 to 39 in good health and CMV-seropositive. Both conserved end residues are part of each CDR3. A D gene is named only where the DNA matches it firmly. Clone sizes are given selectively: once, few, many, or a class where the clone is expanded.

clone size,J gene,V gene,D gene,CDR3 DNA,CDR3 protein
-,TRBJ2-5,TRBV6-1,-,TGTGCCAGCAGTGAAAGACTAGACGAGACCCAGTACTTC,CASSERLDETQYF
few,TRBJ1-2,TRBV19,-,TGTGCCAGTAAGAGCTATGGCTACACCTTC,CASKSYGYTF
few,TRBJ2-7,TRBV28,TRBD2,TGTGCCAGCAGTTCGACTAGCGGGCCCTACGAGCAGTACTTC,CASSSTSGPYEQYF
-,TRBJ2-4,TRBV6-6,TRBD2,TGTGCCAGTCGAGCGGGAGAAAGAAACATTCAGTACTTC,CASRAGERNIQYF
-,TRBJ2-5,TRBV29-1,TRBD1,TGCAGCGTTGGCGGCAGGGGGCTCGAGACCCAGTACTTC,CSVGGRGLETQYF
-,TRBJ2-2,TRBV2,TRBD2,TGTGCCAGCGGGGGGGAAGGCGGGGAGCTGTTTTTT,CASGGEGGELFF
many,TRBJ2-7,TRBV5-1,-,TGCGCCAGCAGCTTGGGGGGGGTGAGGGACGAGCAGTACTTC,CASSLGGVRDEQYF
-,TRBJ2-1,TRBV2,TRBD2,TGTGCCAGCAGTCGGACTAGCGGGGGCTCCTACAATGAGCAGTTCTTC,CASSRTSGGSYNEQFF
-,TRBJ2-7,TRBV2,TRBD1,TGTGCCAGCAGTGACCAGACAGGGGGCCGCGAGCAGTACTTC,CASSDQTGGREQYF
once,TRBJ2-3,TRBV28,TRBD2,TGTGCCAGCGGACGACCGGGACTAGGAAAGGCAGATACGCAGTATTTT,CASGRPGLGKADTQYF
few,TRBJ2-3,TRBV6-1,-,TGTGCCGCCAACCTCGGGGGATCCACAGATACGCAGTATTTT,CAANLGGSTDTQYF
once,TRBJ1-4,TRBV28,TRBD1,TGTGCCAGCAGTTTACAGGGGGGAGAAAAACTGTTTTTT,CASSLQGGEKLFF
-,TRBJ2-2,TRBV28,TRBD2,TGTGCCAGCATCTGGGGACTAGCCGCCGCCGGGGAGCTGTTTTTT,CASIWGLAAAGELFF
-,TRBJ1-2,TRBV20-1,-,TGCAGTGCGAAACAGCTTCATGGCTACACCTTC,CSAKQLHGYTF
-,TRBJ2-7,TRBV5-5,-,TGTGCCAGCAGCTTTGAGTACGAGCAGTACTTC,CASSFEYEQYF
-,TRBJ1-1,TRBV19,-,TGTGCCAGTAGTATAGGCTCGGTGAACACTGAAGCTTTCTTT,CASSIGSVNTEAFF
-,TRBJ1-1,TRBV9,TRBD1,TGTGCCAGCAGCGCCGGACAGGGCACTGAAGCTTTCTTT,CASSAGQGTEAFF
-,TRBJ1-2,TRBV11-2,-,TGTGCCAGCAGCTTATCGGCGGCGGGCTACACCTTC,CASSLSAAGYTF
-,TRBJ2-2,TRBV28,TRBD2,TGTGCCAGCAGTTTCATAGGAGGGACTAGCGGGACCGGGGAGCTGTTTTTT,CASSFIGGTSGTGELFF
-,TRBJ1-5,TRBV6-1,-,TGTGCCAGCAGTGACGGGAATAGCAATCAGCCCCAGCATTTT,CASSDGNSNQPQHF
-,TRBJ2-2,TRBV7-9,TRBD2,TGTGCCAGCAGCTCCTTAGCGGGAGGGCAGCCCGGGGAGCTGTTTTTT,CASSSLAGGQPGELFF
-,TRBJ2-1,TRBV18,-,TGTGCCAGCTCACCCGCCCAGGGGAGGGATGAGCAGTTCTTC,CASSPAQGRDEQFF
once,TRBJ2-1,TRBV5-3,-,TGTGCCAGAAGCTTGGAGCGGACGGGATTCTACAATGAGCAGTTCTTC,CARSLERTGFYNEQFF
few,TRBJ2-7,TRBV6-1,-,TGTGCCAGCAGTGAAGGGCATTACTACGAGCAGTACTTC,CASSEGHYYEQYF
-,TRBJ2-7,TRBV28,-,TGTGCCAGCAGGCATGACGGAGACTACGAGCAGTACTTC,CASRHDGDYEQYF
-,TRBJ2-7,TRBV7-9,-,TGTGCCAGCAGCTTGGCAAGGGAGGCCTACGAGCAGTACTTC,CASSLAREAYEQYF
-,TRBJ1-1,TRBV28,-,TGTGCCAGCAGCCCTAGCTCATGGAACACTGAAGCTTTCTTT,CASSPSSWNTEAFF
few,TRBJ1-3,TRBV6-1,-,TGTGCCAGCAGTGAAGAGGACGGGGGAGGAAACACCATATATTTT,CASSEEDGGGNTIYF
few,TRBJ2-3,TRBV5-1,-,TGCGCCAGCAGCTTTTCTAGCACAGATACGCAGTATTTT,CASSFSSTDTQYF
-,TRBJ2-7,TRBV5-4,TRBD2,TGTGCCAGCAGCGCTGGACTAGCGGTCGAGCAGTACTTC,CASSAGLAVEQYF
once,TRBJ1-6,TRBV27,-,TGTGCCATTGGCCAGGGGAGAGGGAATTCACCCCTCCACTTT,CAIGQGRGNSPLHF
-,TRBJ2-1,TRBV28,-,TGTGCCAGCGCCGAGACAGACTACAATGAGCAGTTCTTC,CASAETDYNEQFF
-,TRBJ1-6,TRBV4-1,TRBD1,TGCGCCAGCAGCCACCGGACAGGCACGTATACGGATTCACCCCTCCACTTT,CASSHRTGTYTDSPLHF
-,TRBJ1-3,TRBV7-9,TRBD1,TGTGCCAGCAGCGGAAAAGGGACAGCCTCTGGAAACACCATATATTTT,CASSGKGTASGNTIYF
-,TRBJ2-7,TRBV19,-,TGTGCCAGTAGTATCTGGGGCGGACCGACCTACGAGCAGTACTTC,CASSIWGGPTYEQYF
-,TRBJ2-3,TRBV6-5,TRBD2,TGTGCCAGCAGTGCCCTAGCGGGAGAACGAGATACGCAGTATTTT,CASSALAGERDTQYF
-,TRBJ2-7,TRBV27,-,TGTGCCAGCATGGGAGGTAGCTACGAGCAGTACTTC,CASMGGSYEQYF
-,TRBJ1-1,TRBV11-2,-,TGTGCCAGCAGCTTAGCTTCAGGGGAAGCTTTCTTT,CASSLASGEAFF
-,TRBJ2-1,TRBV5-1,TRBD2,TGCGCCAGCAGCTTGGGTCTGTCTAGCGGGATGTTGGGAGATGAGCAGTTCTTC,CASSLGLSSGMLGDEQFF
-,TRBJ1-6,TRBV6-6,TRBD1,TGTGCCAGCAGAGGGGGCGTCTCCTATAATTCACCCCTCCACTTT,CASRGGVSYNSPLHF
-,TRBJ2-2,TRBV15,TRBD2,TGTGCCACCAGCAGAGGGGTCGGGGACGCGCGGGAGCGTACCGGGGAGCTGTTTTTT,CATSRGVGDARERTGELFF
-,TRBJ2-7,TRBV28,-,TGTGCCAGCAGTTCCCCACCTGAACTCTACGAGCAGTACTTC,CASSSPPELYEQYF
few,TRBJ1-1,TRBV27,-,TGTGCCAGCAGTTTATGGGGGCGGATGAACACTGAAGCTTTCTTT,CASSLWGRMNTEAFF
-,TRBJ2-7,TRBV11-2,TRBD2,TGTGCCAGCAGCTTAGAACTAGCGGCCTCCTACGAGCAGTACTTC,CASSLELAASYEQYF
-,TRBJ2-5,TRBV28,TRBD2,TGTGCCAGCAGTCAGCTTTTAGCGGGAGGGCCGGTCGCTCCCGAGACCCAGTACTTC,CASSQLLAGGPVAPETQYF
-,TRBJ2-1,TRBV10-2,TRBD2,TGCGCCAGCATGTTCTTCGGGAGGGCCTCAGATGAGCAGTTCTTC,CASMFFGRASDEQFF
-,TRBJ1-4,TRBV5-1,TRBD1,TGCGCCAGCCGAACCCCAAGCCAGACAGGGGATAATGAAAAACTGTTTTTT,CASRTPSQTGDNEKLFF
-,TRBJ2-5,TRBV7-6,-,TGTGCCAGCAGCTCGCAGCTCGGGTACCAAGAGACCCAGTACTTC,CASSSQLGYQETQYF
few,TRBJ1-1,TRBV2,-,TGTGCCAGCAGTAGGAACGAGGACACTGAAGCTTTCTTT,CASSRNEDTEAFF
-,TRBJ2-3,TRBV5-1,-,TGCGCCAGCACCAACGGCGCGGCTGGTTTAATAAGCACAGATACGCAGTATTTT,CASTNGAAGLISTDTQYF
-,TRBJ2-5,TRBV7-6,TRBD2,TGTGCCAGCAGCTGGGAGCGGGAGATGGAGACCCAGTACTTC,CASSWEREMETQYF
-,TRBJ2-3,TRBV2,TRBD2,TGTGCCAGCAGTGAAAGTACTAGCGGTACGCAGTATTTT,CASSESTSGTQYF
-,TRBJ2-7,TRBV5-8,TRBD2,TGTGCCAGCAGCTTCGGAGGACCGGGACTAGCGGGGCCGGGTTACTTC,CASSFGGPGLAGPGYF